The present entry profiles one T cell receptor (beta chain) with its context. Its antigen is as yet unknown. Each PCR replicate from the sorted subsets contained about 200 ng DNA, which is tens of thousands of T cell genomes. Sequenced by immunoSEQ multiplex PCR; TCRdb stores in-frame clones only, minus some. The sample lists about 2.4 million clones, around 90% occurring once. This sample stems from a study of shared clonotypes between healthy human individuals. Findings of the study overall: Across a handful of donors, naive CD4 shared roughly 5%, naive CD8 about 3.2%, memory CD4 2.3%, memory CD8 0.35% to 0.5%.

Trimming removed 2 bases at V and 2 bases at J, with 10 bases between. Germline V CDR1 and CDR2: ENHRY, SYGVKD. This CDR3 has 14 amino acids. This clonotype was sampled from a man between 18 and 35 years old in good health. The V and J genes are TRBV10-3 and TRBJ2-7; a weak D match, TRBD1 (5 bases). Sequenced input: naive CD4+ T cells sorted from blood. Described subset: CD45RA+ positively selected. The CDR3: CAISEGAAAYEQYF. DNA for the CDR3: TGTGCCATCAGTGAGGGGGCTGCCGCCTACGAGCAGTACTTC.